Presented here are 15 T cell receptor beta chains from one specimen sequenced in a study of human T cells and chemical hapten exposure. Time point indicated: patch test 2, 6 weeks after DPC sensitization. The treatment: therapeutic diphenylcyclopropenone sensitization with weekly scalp DPC. TCRdb re-called the RACE reads with MiXCR, one entry per CDR3 protein. The table lists 360,000 or so distinct CDR3 sequences, under 6.5% of them singletons. This sample comprised whole blood, obtained in connection with sensitization to the hapten diphenylcyclopropenone (DPC). The receptors were gathered from a woman between 18 and 29 years old with alopecia areata. Some clones in this sample may be carry-over from other donors' samples.

This clonotype has a count of ten or more. The chain is built from TRBV14 and TRBJ1-1, with TRBD1 matching over 8 bases. The ends lost 4 bases at V and 7 bases at J; junction bases unmatched: 2. CDR3 length: 12 residues. Germline CDR1 and CDR2: SGHDN and FVKESK. CDR3 loop: CASSLGQVEAFF. In DNA, the CDR3 is TGTGCCAGCAGCCTGGGACAGGTTGAAGCTTTCTTT.

This clonotype was detected many times. This chain links TRBV3-1 with TRBJ1-2; D uncertain. The length of the CDR3 is 15 residues. V was pared by 0 bases and J by 4 bases, with 12 bases between. Germline-derived CDR1 and CDR2 are LGHDT and YNNKEL (reference sequence). The CDR3 nucleotides are TGTGCCAGCAGCCAAGATGTTCGGGGAGTCTATGGCTACACCTTC. Translated, it gives CASSQDVRGVYGYTF.

This clonotype has a count of ten or more. The chain combines TRBV3-1 with TRBJ2-5; the match to TRBD2 covers 7 bases. The V gene end was trimmed by 4 bases and the J gene end by 4 bases; junction bases not matched to a gene: 3. The CDR3 consists of 13 residues. Germline CDR1 reads LGHDT; CDR2 reads YNNKEL (reference sequence). CDR3 sequence reads: CASSPWGGETQYF. The DNA of the CDR3 is TGTGCCAGCAGCCCCTGGGGGGGAGAGACCCAGTACTTC.

This clonotype was counted at least ten times. The chain has TRBV23-1 and TRBJ1-5; D is perhaps TRBD1 (6 bases). TRBV23-1 is an open reading frame, and its role is uncertain. The CDR3 is 15 amino acids. Trimming left V 2 bases short and J 7 bases short, with 15 bases between. CDR3 amino acids: CASSQGKTGPQPQHF. The CDR3 coding sequence is TGCGCCAGCAGTCAAGGGAAGACAGGTCCCCAGCCCCAGCATTTT.

This clonotype was seen ten or more times. This chain connects TRBV20-1 to TRBJ1-4; TRBD1 agrees at 10 bases. CDR3 length: 15 amino acids. Germline CDR1 DFQATT, CDR2 SNEGSKA (reference sequence). Trimming removed 0 bases from V and 8 bases from J; junction bases left unmatched: 6. The DNA for the CDR3 is TGCAGTGCTAGAGAAGGACAGGGGGGAAACGAAAAACTGTTTTTT. The encoded protein is CSAREGQGGNEKLFF.

This clonotype has just a few counts. V is TRBV6-5 and J is TRBJ2-3; D remains ambiguous. The CDR3 spans 14 residues. Germline values: CDR1 MNHEY, CDR2 SVGAGI. V gave up 6 bases and J gave up 0 bases, with 10 bases separating them. For the CDR3, the DNA is TGTGCCAGCAGGATGGGGTTAAGCACAGATACGCAGTATTTT. Its translation is CASRMGLSTDTQYF.

This chain links TRBV4-3 with TRBJ1-6; D remains ambiguous. The CDR3 consists of 14 residues. V was shortened by 3 bases and J by 7 bases, with 10 bases between the two germline ends. Germline lookup yields CDR1 LGHNA and CDR2 YSLEER. CDR3 nucleotide sequence: TGCGCCAGCAGCCACCGACCCAGGAATTCACCCCTCCACTTT. Translated, it gives CASSHRPRNSPLHF.

This clonotype came up many times. V usage is TRBV7-9 and J usage is TRBJ2-3, with 13 nucleotides matching TRBD2. The length of the CDR3 is 16 residues. Germline V gene lookup returns CDR1 SEHNR and CDR2 FQNEAQ (reference sequence). The ends lost 6 bases at V and 2 bases at J; junction bases unmatched: 5. Here the CDR3 reads CASRLLAGGITDTQYF. The CDR3 DNA sequence: TGTGCCAGCAGACTACTAGCGGGGGGGATCACAGATACGCAGTATTTT.

This clonotype appeared a few times. The V and J genes are TRBV6-6 and TRBJ2-7; D is perhaps TRBD2 (6 bases). The CDR3 is 17 residues long. Per the germline V gene, CDR1 is MNHNY and CDR2 is SVGAGI (reference sequence). The ends were cut back, 1 base at V and 3 bases at J, with 19 bases in the middle. The CDR3 coding sequence is TGTGCCAGCAGTTACTTCGAACATCTGGGGGGAAACTACGAGCAGTACTTC. Amino acids: CASSYFEHLGGNYEQYF.

The V gene is TRBV6-6, the J gene TRBJ2-5; D is tentatively TRBD1 or TRBD2 (5 bases each). Germline V gene sequence: CDR1 MNHNY, CDR2 SVGAGI (reference sequence). With 6 bases removed from V and 3 bases from J, the gap between germline ends came to 20 bases. This CDR3 comprises 16 residues. The CDR3 DNA sequence: TGTGCCAGCAGCCCCCAGGGTTCCGGGGCCAAAGAGACCCAGTACTTC. Amino acids: CASSPQGSGAKETQYF.

This rearrangement joins TRBV18 to TRBJ1-4; D may be TRBD1 (6 bases). Trimming left V 3 bases short and J 12 bases short, with 11 bases between. The germline gives CDR1 KGHSH, CDR2 LQKENI. The CDR3 is 12 amino acids. The chain's CDR3 is CASSPQGQQLFF. In DNA, the CDR3 is TGTGCCAGCTCACCTCAGGGGCAACAACTGTTTTTT.

In DNA form, the CDR3 reads TGCAGTGCTAGGGGGGCCAACGTCCTGACTTTC. Protein sequence: CSARGANVLTF. The V and J genes are TRBV20-1 and TRBJ2-6, with D unclear. Trimming stripped 3 bases from V and 4 bases from J, with 1 base between. This CDR3 spans 11 amino acids. Germline V gives CDR1 DFQATT, CDR2 SNEGSKA (reference sequence).

This chain uses TRBV2 with TRBJ1-5; 7 bases map to TRBD1. Germline V gene data show CDR1 as SNHLY and CDR2 as FYNNEI. The CDR3 is 16 amino acids. Unmatched junction bases numbered 6, after V lost 1 base and J lost 3 bases. The CDR3 loop reads CASSEEAGGHNQPQHF. CDR3 nucleotides: TGTGCCAGCAGTGAAGAGGCAGGGGGACACAATCAGCCCCAGCATTTT.

This clonotype showed up many times. V and J are TRBV5-1 and TRBJ2-1; D unclear. V gave up 1 base and J gave up 5 bases, with 7 bases separating them. Germline V gives CDR1 SGHRS, CDR2 YFSETQ. This CDR3 spans 13 amino acids. This CDR3 is CASSLTENNEQFF. The CDR3 DNA sequence: TGCGCCAGCAGCTTGACGGAGAACAATGAGCAGTTCTTC.

This clonotype was seen only a few times. V usage is TRBV2 and J usage is TRBJ2-1; the D gene is possibly TRBD2 (5 bases). The CDR3 runs 12 residues. The ends were cut back, 4 bases at V and 12 bases at J, with 13 bases in the middle. Germline V lookup: CDR1 SNHLY, CDR2 FYNNEI. This CDR3 reads CASSVEGGRQFF. The DNA of the CDR3 is TGTGCCAGCAGTGTTGAGGGCGGACGGCAGTTCTTC.